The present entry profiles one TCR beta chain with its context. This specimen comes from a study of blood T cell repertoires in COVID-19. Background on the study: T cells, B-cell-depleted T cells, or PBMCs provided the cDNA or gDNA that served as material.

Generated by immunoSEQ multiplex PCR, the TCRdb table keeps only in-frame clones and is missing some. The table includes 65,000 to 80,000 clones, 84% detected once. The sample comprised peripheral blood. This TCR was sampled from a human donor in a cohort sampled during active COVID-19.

The CDR3 protein is CASSEEGARYGYTF. CDR3 bases: TGTGCCAGCAGTGAAGAGGGGGCTCGCTATGGCTACACCTTC. The chain is built from TRBV6-1 and TRBJ1-2; 7 bases fit TRBD1. The junction had 3 bases not matched to a gene; V was cut back by 1 base and J by 4 bases. Germline assignment: CDR1 MNHNS and CDR2 SASEGT. The CDR3 covers 14 residues.